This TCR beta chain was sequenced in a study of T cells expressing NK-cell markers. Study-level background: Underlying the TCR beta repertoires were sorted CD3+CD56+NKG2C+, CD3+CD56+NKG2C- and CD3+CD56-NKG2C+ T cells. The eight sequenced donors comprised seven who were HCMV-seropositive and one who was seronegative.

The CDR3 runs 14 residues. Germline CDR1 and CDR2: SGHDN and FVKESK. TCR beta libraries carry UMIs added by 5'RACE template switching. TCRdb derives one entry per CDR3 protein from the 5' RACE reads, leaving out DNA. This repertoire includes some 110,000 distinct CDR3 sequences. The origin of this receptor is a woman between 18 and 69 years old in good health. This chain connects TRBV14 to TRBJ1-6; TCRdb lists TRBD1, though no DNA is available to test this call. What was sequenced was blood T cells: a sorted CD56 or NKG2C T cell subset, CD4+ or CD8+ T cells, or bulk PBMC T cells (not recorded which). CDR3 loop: CASSQIRGDSPLHF.